Listed here are 26 T cell receptor beta chains from one sample, sequenced in a study of blood T cells in healthy people across ages. Using a J-beta primer mix together with a sample-barcoded 5' primer, a second PCR was run for about 6 to 11 cycles. In TCRdb, the 5' RACE reads were re-called with MiXCR into one record per CDR3 protein. This sample has around 1,000,000 distinct CDR3 sequences, with around 25% found just once. The same specimen was also included in a second study, on T cells of mothers and their children.

The source material was blood. These TCRs come from a girl aged 2 to 10 in good health.

This clonotype was recorded at least ten times. The chain recombines TRBV5-1 with TRBJ2-3; D not certain. The germline gives CDR1 SGHRS, CDR2 YFSETQ. The length of the CDR3 is 13 residues. Deletions cut 3 bases from V and 4 bases from J, with 9 bases between. The chain's CDR3 is CASSSLGPDTQYF. CDR3 sequence (DNA): TGCGCCAGCAGCTCCCTAGGGCCAGATACGCAGTATTTT.

Only a few counts were recorded for this clonotype. The chain carries TRBV24-1 and TRBJ1-5; 7 positions agree with TRBD1. Germline loops: CDR1 KGHDR, CDR2 SFDVKD. This CDR3 is 15 amino acids long. J was trimmed by 5 bases and V by 4 bases; bases with no gene match: 7. The CDR3 DNA is TGTGCCACCAGTGACCTCGGGGACAGCGATCAGCCCCAGCATTTT. Its protein is CATSDLGDSDQPQHF.

A note on this clonotype: A much larger clone is a single base away; this may be a read error. This sequence joins TRBV27 and TRBJ2-1, with D unresolved. The CDR3 length is 13 residues. Looked up from germline, CDR1 is MNHEY and CDR2 is SMNVEV (reference sequence). CDR3: CASSLFSYNVQFF. The CDR3, as DNA: TGTGCCAGCAGTTTATTCAGCTACAATGTGCAGTTCTTC.

This clonotype was seen only a few times. The genes are TRBV4-3 and TRBJ2-3, with D unresolved. V lost 2 bases and J lost 5, with 17 bases in between. CDR3 length equals 16 residues. Germline V gives CDR1 LGHNA, CDR2 YSLEER. The CDR3 sequence is CASSQKSGPLIDTQYF. CDR3 in DNA: TGCGCCAGCAGCCAAAAATCCGGACCCCTTATAGATACGCAGTATTTT.

This clonotype has just a few counts. The gene calls are TRBV5-1 and TRBJ1-1; D not resolved. The CDR3 contains 15 residues. Germline CDR1 is SGHRS and CDR2 is YFSETQ. V lost 7 bases, J lost 5 bases, and 21 bases lay in between. CDR3 loop: CASGPIGGLGTEAFF. Written as DNA, the CDR3 is TGCGCCAGCGGTCCGATTGGTGGGTTGGGGACTGAAGCTTTCTTT.

This clonotype occurred a few times. This rearrangement joins TRBV29-1 to TRBJ2-1, with D possibly being TRBD1 (6 bases). The DNA end is more similar to TRBJ2-7, so the J call may be wrong. Per the germline V gene, CDR1 is SQVTM and CDR2 is ANQGSEA. The CDR3 is 12 amino acids. The CDR3 protein is CSVLGGYYEQYF. CDR3 nucleotides: TGCAGCGTTTTAGGGGGATACTACGAGCAGTACTTC.

This clonotype turned up a few times. The CDR3 DNA reads TGTGCCAGCAGCCAATCCGGGTCCCAGTACTTC. Amino acid sequence: CASSQSGSQYF. The chain is built from TRBV16 and TRBJ2-5; no clear D. Germline lookup yields CDR1 KGHSY and CDR2 FQNENV. V was pared by 0 bases and J by 9 bases, with 5 bases between. The CDR3 is 11 residues long.

This clonotype showed up just a few times. The chain joins TRBV10-3 to TRBJ1-1; D gene uncertain. This CDR3 region has 16 residues. V lost 0 bases and J lost 2, with 13 bases in between. Germline CDR1 ENHRY, CDR2 SYGVKD. In DNA form, the CDR3 reads TGTGCCATCAGTGAGTCAATGGACGACACTAACACTGAAGCTTTCTTT. Encoded protein: CAISESMDDTNTEAFF.

The chain uses TRBV19 and TRBJ1-1, with D perhaps TRBD1 (6 bases). V lost 8 bases and J lost 0, with 16 bases in between. This CDR3 is 15 amino acids long. Germline V lookup: CDR1 LNHDA, CDR2 SQIVND (reference sequence). The CDR3: CASFRWGPMNTEAFF. The CDR3 DNA reads as TGTGCCAGTTTTCGGTGGGGGCCGATGAACACTGAAGCTTTCTTT.

CDR3 DNA sequence: TGTGCCAGCAGTTTAGGTTCCCTATTTGGTAACGCCTACGAGCAGTACTTC. Translated, it gives CASSLGSLFGNAYEQYF. V and J are TRBV12-3 or TRBV12-4 and TRBJ2-7, with D unresolved. There are 17 residues in the CDR3. Trimming took off 1 base at V and 2 bases at J, with 18 bases between the two ends.

This clonotype turned up a few times. The chain has TRBV7-8 and TRBJ2-2; D might be TRBD1 or TRBD2, each matching 5 bases. Germline V gene sequence: CDR1 SGHVS, CDR2 FQNEAQ. CDR3 size: 15 residues. Trimming cost V 5 bases and J 4 bases, with 14 bases left between them. CDR3 bases: TGTGCCAGCAGCCCGCAGGGTCGGGGCACCGGGGAGCTGTTTTTT. Protein product: CASSPQGRGTGELFF.

V gene TRBV29-1 combines with J gene TRBJ1-4; TRBD1 agrees at 8 bases. Germline CDR1 is SQVTM and CDR2 is ANQGSEA. The CDR3 runs to 12 residues. The V segment lost 7 bases and the J segment 7 bases; nucleotides outside the gene matches: 5. The CDR3 DNA sequence: TGCAGCGCCCAGGGGGCAGGTGAAAAACTGTTTTTT. Translated: CSAQGAGEKLFF. Using reference TRBV29-1 and TRBJ1-4 for the parts outside the CDR3, the full variable domain is SAVISQKPSRDICQRGTSLTIQCQVDSQVTMMFWYRQQPGQSLTLIATANQGSEATYESGFVIDKFPISRPNLTFSTLTVSNMSPEDSSIYLCSAQGAGEKLFFGSGTQLSVL.

This clonotype was detected a few times. The chain couples TRBV7-8 to TRBJ2-6; the D gene is possibly TRBD1 (5 bases). The V gene's germline CDR1 is SGHVS and CDR2 FQNEAQ. Trimming pared 5 bases from V and 4 bases from J, leaving 12 bases between. CDR3 length: 15 residues. The CDR3 is CASSAAGPGANVLTF. CDR3 DNA: TGTGCCAGCAGCGCAGCAGGGCCCGGGGCCAACGTCCTGACTTTC.

J is TRBJ1-5 and V is TRBV27, with D tentatively TRBD1 (5 bases). The V gene lost 10 bases and the J gene lost 10 bases, with 20 bases spanning the gap. Germline-derived CDR1 and CDR2 are MNHEY and SMNVEV (reference sequence). This CDR3 is built from 13 residues. The CDR3: CATPGPRDGPQHF. CDR3 coding DNA: TGTGCCACCCCGGGGCCGCGGGACGGACCCCAGCATTTT.

This chain joins TRBV29-1 and TRBJ2-3; no firm D call. The germline V and J ends were trimmed by 1 base and 2 bases, with 13 bases remaining between them. This CDR3 region has 15 residues. Germline V gene sequence: CDR1 SQVTM, CDR2 ANQGSEA. CDR3 in DNA: TGCAGCGTTGAAGCCCAAGACATACCCACAGATACGCAGTATTTT. It codes for CSVEAQDIPTDTQYF.

A few counts support this clonotype. Germline and junction disagree at one end, which may indicate a read error. The CDR3 DNA sequence: TGTGCTAGCAGCTTACCCGATGGGGGGACCCAGTACTTC. Its protein is CASSLPDGGTQYF. The chain recombines TRBV7-7 with TRBJ2-1, with D perhaps TRBD1 or TRBD2 (5 bases each). Judging by the DNA end, TRBJ2-5 fits better; the J call may be wrong. Germline lookup yields CDR1 SSHAT and CDR2 FNYEAQ (reference sequence). The CDR3 is 13 amino acids.

Here the CDR3 DNA reads TGTGCCAGCAGCTCAGGGGCTCTCTCCTACGAGCAGTACTTC. It codes for CASSSGALSYEQYF. The chain recombines TRBV7-2 with TRBJ2-7; D possibly corresponds to TRBD1 (6 bases). The CDR3 is 14 residues long. CDR1 SGHTA and CDR2 FQGNSA come from the germline V gene. V was trimmed by 4 bases and J by 0 bases, leaving 10 bases between them.

This clonotype was picked up a small number of times. This sequence joins TRBV28 and TRBJ2-1; 9 nucleotides align to TRBD2. V lost 7 bases and J lost 4; bases outside the gene matches: 8. Germline V lookup: CDR1 MDHEN, CDR2 SYDVKM. The CDR3 spans 15 residues. The CDR3, as DNA: TGTGCCAGCACCCAGCGGGAGGCCCAATACAATGAGCAGTTCTTC. Translating it yields CASTQREAQYNEQFF.

The chain employs TRBV7-8 and TRBJ2-5; no firm D call. The CDR3 has 13 residues. Per the germline V gene, CDR1 is SGHVS and CDR2 is FQNEAQ. Between the trimmed V and J ends, which lost 5 bases and 4 bases, there was a span of 11 bases. CDR3 region: CASSPETRETQYF. CDR3 nucleotides: TGTGCCAGCAGCCCAGAGACCAGAGAGACCCAGTACTTC.

The genes are TRBV29-1 and TRBJ2-5; D unclear. V lost 5 bases and J 5 bases, leaving 9 bases between the germline ends. The CDR3 is 11 residues long. The germline CDR1 and CDR2 sequences are SQVTM and ANQGSEA. CDR3 amino acids: CSVTYGETQYF. The DNA of the CDR3 is TGCAGCGTTACGTATGGGGAGACCCAGTACTTC.

This clonotype was observed a few times. V gene TRBV10-3 combines with J gene TRBJ2-5; 9 nucleotides agree with TRBD2. Germline-derived CDR1 and CDR2 are ENHRY and SYGVKD. The CDR3 contains 15 residues. Unmatched junction bases numbered 10, after V lost 10 bases and J lost 1 base. The CDR3 region has the DNA TGTGCCACTGCGGGGGTAGCGGGGGTCCAAGAGACCCAGTACTTC. Translation: CATAGVAGVQETQYF.

The chain couples TRBV20-1 to TRBJ2-5; tentatively, D is TRBD2 (6 bases). The germline V gene encodes CDR1 DFQATT and CDR2 SNEGSKA (reference sequence). V gave up 5 bases and J gave up 5 bases, with 12 bases separating them. CDR3 size: 12 residues. The CDR3 DNA is TGCAGTGCTTATGCGGGGCAGGAGACCCAGTACTTC. Translation gives CSAYAGQETQYF.

This chain links TRBV7-2 with TRBJ2-7; D remains ambiguous. Germline CDR1 reads SGHTA; CDR2 reads FQGNSA. The CDR3 is 14 amino acids. V was trimmed by 3 bases and J by 0 bases, leaving 9 bases between them. The CDR3 nucleotides are TGTGCCAGCAGCTTTGACCACAGCTCCTACGAGCAGTACTTC. Amino acids: CASSFDHSSYEQYF.

J is TRBJ2-7 and V is TRBV18; 9 positions match TRBD2. Germline V gives CDR1 KGHSH, CDR2 LQKENI. The trim removed 3 bases at V and 6 bases at J, leaving 9 bases unmatched. The CDR3 extends over 15 amino acids. CDR3 bases: TGTGCCAGCTCACCGCTAGCGGGATCTAGGGGCGAGCAGTACTTC. Protein product: CASSPLAGSRGEQYF. Variable domain in full (rest from reference TRBV18 and TRBJ2-7): NAGVMQNPRHLVRRRGQEARLRCSPMKGHSHVYWYRQLPEEGLKFMVYLQKENIIDESGMPKERFSAEFPKEGPSILRIQQVVRGDSAAYFCASSPLAGSRGEQYFGPGTRLTVT.

This clonotype came up a few times. The gene calls are TRBV12-3 or TRBV12-4 and TRBJ2-4; no clear D. The V gene lost 2 bases and the J gene lost 8 bases, with 4 bases spanning the gap. The CDR3 loop spans 11 amino acids. CDR3 coding DNA: TGTGCCAGCAGTTTACGGGACATTCAGTACTTC. Translation: CASSLRDIQYF.

The chain employs TRBV4-2 and TRBJ2-1; D remains unclear. This CDR3 contains 13 residues. Germline V gives CDR1 LGHNA, CDR2 YNFKEQ. V gave up 3 bases and J gave up 5 bases, with 8 bases separating them. CDR3 nucleotides: TGTGCCAGCAGCCAGTCCCAAGACAATGAGCAGTTCTTC. It is translated as CASSQSQDNEQFF.